This T cell receptor beta chain comes out of a study of PD-1 blockade in classical Hodgkin lymphoma. On the study more broadly: It was nivolumab at 3 mg/kg, given intravenously every 2 weeks, that patients received. Study-level findings and limits: A significant rise in TCR diversity by C4D1 was seen for CD4+ but not CD8+ cells. Reported baseline diversity: healthy donors highest, relapsed/refractory patients lowest.

The CDR3 extends over 17 amino acids. The ends were cut back, 2 bases at V and 6 bases at J, with 20 bases in the middle. Germline CDR1 and CDR2: SEHNR and FQNEAQ (reference sequence). The method was immunoSEQ multiplex PCR; TCRdb's version includes in-frame clones alone and lacks a portion of them. This sample carries tens of thousands of clones, around 67% of them seen once, and the ten largest clones take more than 12%. As to this clone: Its antigen is unidentified.

Each patient's relapse followed autologous stem cell transplantation, and brentuximab vedotin exposure varied. Best outcomes ranged across complete response, partial response and progressive disease. The sequence was obtained from a human donor with classical Hodgkin lymphoma. Source: peripheral blood mononuclear cells (PBMCs), taken before the second cycle of nivolumab. The J gene is TRBJ2-1, the V gene TRBV7-9; D gene unclear. DNA for the CDR3: TGTGCCAGCAGCTTATATATGAGTCGGATTACGGTCAATGAGCAGTTCTTC. It specifies CASSLYMSRITVNEQFF.